The rows below give T cell receptor beta chains drawn from one sample of a study of Ad26.COV2.S vaccination and SARS-CoV-2 variants. Profiling relied on immunoSEQ multiplex PCR, and the TCRdb table lists in-frame clones only, not all of them. The sample shows approximately 480,000 clones, around 88% of them seen only once. The source material was peripheral blood, sampled in a trial of Ad26.COV2.S vaccine versus placebo. These receptors were obtained from a person between 18 and 60 years old who received the Ad26.COV2.S COVID-19 vaccine or a placebo. The CDR3 runs from the conserved cysteine through the conserved F or W. D genes are given only for firm matches. Some rows mark clone size as missing; the rest say once, few, many or name a class of expanded clone.

abundance: -; d_gene: -; j_gene: TRBJ1-6; v_gene: TRBV4-1; CDR3aa: CASSQEWQGSSPLHF; CDR3nt: TGCGCCAGCAGCCAAGAATGGCAGGGCAGTTCACCCCTCCACTTT
abundance: -; d_gene: -; j_gene: TRBJ2-3; v_gene: TRBV6-5; CDR3aa: CASTRGPAGGTQYF; CDR3nt: TGTGCCAGCACCCGAGGACCCGCCGGAGGAACGCAGTATTTT
abundance: -; d_gene: -; j_gene: TRBJ1-3; v_gene: TRBV2; CDR3aa: CASSDRLTYSGNTIYF; CDR3nt: TGTGCCAGCAGTGATCGCTTGACCTACTCTGGAAACACCATATATTTT
abundance: -; d_gene: -; j_gene: TRBJ1-2; v_gene: TRBV28; CDR3aa: CASKYRVGYGYTF; CDR3nt: TGTGCCAGCAAATACAGGGTCGGCTATGGCTACACCTTC
abundance: -; d_gene: TRBD2; j_gene: TRBJ2-7; v_gene: TRBV6-2/TRBV6-3; CDR3aa: CASSYVAGGPRVYEQYF; CDR3nt: TGTGCCAGCAGTTACGTAGCGGGAGGGCCTAGGGTCTACGAGCAGTACTTC
abundance: -; d_gene: -; j_gene: TRBJ1-5; v_gene: TRBV6-5; CDR3aa: CASLALGNQPQHF; CDR3nt: TGTGCCAGCCTAGCCTTGGGCAATCAGCCCCAGCATTTT
abundance: -; d_gene: -; j_gene: TRBJ2-6; v_gene: TRBV5-4; CDR3aa: CASSLGQATVLTF; CDR3nt: TGTGCCAGCAGCTTGGGTCAGGCGACCGTCCTGACTTTC
abundance: -; d_gene: TRBD1; j_gene: TRBJ2-2; v_gene: TRBV7-2; CDR3aa: CASSLRGQEFTGELFF; CDR3nt: TGTGCCAGCAGCTTACGCGGACAGGAATTCACCGGGGAGCTGTTTTTT
abundance: -; d_gene: -; j_gene: TRBJ1-2; v_gene: TRBV19; CDR3aa: CASSPTFANYGYTF; CDR3nt: TGTGCCAGTAGTCCGACCTTCGCGAACTATGGCTACACCTTC
abundance: -; d_gene: TRBD2; j_gene: TRBJ2-1; v_gene: TRBV7-8; CDR3aa: CASSFYLAGGYNEQFF; CDR3nt: TGTGCCAGCAGCTTCTACTTAGCGGGGGGATACAATGAGCAGTTCTTC
abundance: -; d_gene: TRBD2; j_gene: TRBJ2-1; v_gene: TRBV28; CDR3aa: CASSSSQGLAGEYEQFF; CDR3nt: TGTGCCAGCAGTTCCTCTCAGGGACTAGCGGGGGAATATGAGCAGTTCTTC
abundance: once; d_gene: -; j_gene: TRBJ2-1; v_gene: TRBV11-1; CDR3aa: CASSLRWREQFF; CDR3nt: TGTGCCAGCAGCTTAAGGTGGCGGGAGCAGTTCTTC
abundance: -; d_gene: -; j_gene: TRBJ1-1; v_gene: TRBV10-3; CDR3aa: CAISVRGGTEAFF; CDR3nt: TGTGCCATCAGTGTCAGGGGAGGCACTGAAGCTTTCTTT
abundance: -; d_gene: -; j_gene: TRBJ2-3; v_gene: TRBV4-2; CDR3aa: CASSRSRETQYF; CDR3nt: TGTGCCAGCAGCCGATCCCGGGAGACCCAGTATTTT
abundance: -; d_gene: -; j_gene: TRBJ2-7; v_gene: TRBV4-3; CDR3aa: CASSTALRSAYEQYF; CDR3nt: TGCGCCAGCAGCACCGCCTTAAGGAGCGCTTACGAGCAGTACTTC
abundance: -; d_gene: TRBD1; j_gene: TRBJ2-2; v_gene: TRBV4-2; CDR3aa: CASTKGDRGDTGELFF; CDR3nt: TGTGCCAGCACCAAAGGCGACAGGGGGGACACCGGGGAGCTGTTTTTT
abundance: -; d_gene: -; j_gene: TRBJ2-2; v_gene: TRBV5-1; CDR3aa: CASSFFGYTGELFF; CDR3nt: TGCGCCAGCAGCTTCTTTGGGTACACCGGGGAGCTGTTTTTT
abundance: -; d_gene: -; j_gene: TRBJ2-2; v_gene: TRBV4-3; CDR3aa: CASSQKSGGIGGTGELFF; CDR3nt: TGCGCCAGCAGCCAAAAAAGTGGGGGAATTGGAGGCACCGGGGAGCTGTTTTTT
abundance: -; d_gene: -; j_gene: TRBJ2-1; v_gene: TRBV19; CDR3aa: CASSSGYRASGNEQFF; CDR3nt: TGTGCCAGTAGCTCTGGGTATCGAGCATCGGGCAATGAGCAGTTCTTC
abundance: -; d_gene: -; j_gene: TRBJ1-5; v_gene: TRBV28; CDR3aa: CASSFALFGRNSNQPQHF; CDR3nt: TGTGCCAGCAGTTTCGCCTTGTTCGGTAGAAATAGCAATCAGCCCCAGCATTTT
abundance: -; d_gene: -; j_gene: TRBJ1-3; v_gene: TRBV5-4; CDR3aa: CASSLEGFGNTIYF; CDR3nt: TGTGCCAGCAGCTTGGAGGGTTTTGGAAACACCATATATTTT
abundance: -; d_gene: -; j_gene: TRBJ1-5; v_gene: TRBV15; CDR3aa: CATSVREDQPQHF; CDR3nt: TGTGCCACCAGCGTCCGGGAGGATCAGCCCCAGCATTTT
abundance: -; d_gene: -; j_gene: TRBJ2-6; v_gene: TRBV19; CDR3aa: CASSLLGQPGANVLTF; CDR3nt: TGTGCCAGTAGCCTCTTAGGACAGCCCGGGGCCAACGTCCTGACTTTC
abundance: -; d_gene: TRBD1; j_gene: TRBJ1-2; v_gene: TRBV5-5; CDR3aa: CASSPGQGDYGYTF; CDR3nt: TGTGCCAGCAGCCCGGGACAGGGGGACTATGGCTACACCTTC
abundance: -; d_gene: -; j_gene: TRBJ1-1; v_gene: TRBV27; CDR3aa: CAGWGEAFF; CDR3nt: TGTGCGGGATGGGGTGAAGCTTTCTTT
abundance: -; d_gene: -; j_gene: TRBJ1-1; v_gene: TRBV30; CDR3aa: CAWSEGMGAFF; CDR3nt: TGTGCCTGGAGTGAGGGAATGGGAGCTTTCTTT
abundance: -; d_gene: -; j_gene: TRBJ1-6; v_gene: TRBV7-8; CDR3aa: CASSPKMAHHF; CDR3nt: TGTGCCAGCAGCCCCAAAATGGCGCACCACTTT
abundance: -; d_gene: TRBD1; j_gene: TRBJ2-3; v_gene: TRBV5-4; CDR3aa: CASSRSTGADTQYF; CDR3nt: TGTGCCAGCAGCCGCTCCACAGGGGCTGATACGCAGTATTTT
abundance: medium-sized; d_gene: TRBD1; j_gene: TRBJ2-7; v_gene: TRBV7-4; CDR3aa: CASRRTGGNEQYF; CDR3nt: TGTGCCAGCAGAAGGACAGGGGGCAACGAGCAGTACTTC